The source of this T cell receptor (beta chain) is a study of blood T cell repertoires in COVID-19 (dated by TCRdb to 2018 to 2021). With respect to the entire study: Collaborator samples came from the United States, Italy and Spain and covered acute and convalescent phases of COVID-19. The material from the prospective study consisted of cDNA or gDNA derived from T cells, B-cell-depleted T cells, or PBMCs. Subjects who had been exposed to COVID-19, were actively infected with it, or had recovered from it provided the deeply sampled blood TCRbeta repertoires that made up the dataset. The repertoires were made available in a free public database intended to serve as a resource for research on the immune response to SARS-CoV-2. The samples were drawn from the first 160 participants of the ongoing ImmuneRACE study and from 950 to 1,500 subjects provided by 6 global collaborators. Sample metadata almost always included a de-identified subject ID, COVID-19 status, age in years and sex. Where available, HLA class I and class II types were obtained from metadata supplied by the sample provider rather than from assay-based typing. The full study reports these points: The amount of clinical and demographic metadata varied by source and participant and was provided uncurated.

The immunoSEQ Assay, a bias-controlled multiplex PCR, was used to amplify TCRbeta CDR3 regions from genomic DNA. The study's processing was this. The number of nucleated cells in each sample was estimated from the amplification of reference gene primers within the assay. To quantify the absolute abundance of each unique TCRbeta CDR3 rearrangement, sequence reads were collapsed and filtered. For each sample, productive Simpson clonality was calculated by taking the square root of Simpson's diversity index across productive rearrangements. As stored in TCRdb, this immuneACCESS dataset retains in-frame rearrangements with V and J assigned. A fraction of the clones does not appear; measured against another copy, unresolved V genes explain less than half of the discrepancy, and the remainder lacks a known reason. Clone size and V and J calls were adopted from that table, with D and trimming inferred from the DNA. Across this sample there are nearly 250,000 clones, with roughly 82% seen only once. The ten largest clones represent around 6% of the sample.

One collaborating source in Seattle enrolled patients during active infection and followed them longitudinally through the course of disease. Collaborating institutions collected whole blood in K2EDTA tubes following their own protocols. Collaborator samples were shipped for TCRbeta analysis as frozen whole blood, isolated PBMCs, or DNA extracted from either sample type. A word on this clone: Which antigen it targets is not known. No much larger clone is present one base from it, and per-base qualities are unavailable.

CDR1 and CDR2 were assigned from the germline V gene as LGHNA and YNFKEQ. The CDR3 runs 15 residues from the cysteine to the phenylalanine. The CDR3 DNA has 45 bases and is translated from base 1. The junction shows trimming of 3 bases on V and 4 bases on J, and the gene matches do not reach 7 bases of it. The rearranged segments are TRBV4-2 and TRBJ2-3; TRBD2 aligns with 7 central bases. The sequence derives from a woman older than 75 with COVID-19, enrolled during active disease. Sequencing used peripheral blood. The CDR3 reads as follows: CASSQLTSSSDTQYF. The sequenced DNA is TGTGCCAGCAGCCAGCTGACTAGCTCCTCAGATACGCAGTATTTT.